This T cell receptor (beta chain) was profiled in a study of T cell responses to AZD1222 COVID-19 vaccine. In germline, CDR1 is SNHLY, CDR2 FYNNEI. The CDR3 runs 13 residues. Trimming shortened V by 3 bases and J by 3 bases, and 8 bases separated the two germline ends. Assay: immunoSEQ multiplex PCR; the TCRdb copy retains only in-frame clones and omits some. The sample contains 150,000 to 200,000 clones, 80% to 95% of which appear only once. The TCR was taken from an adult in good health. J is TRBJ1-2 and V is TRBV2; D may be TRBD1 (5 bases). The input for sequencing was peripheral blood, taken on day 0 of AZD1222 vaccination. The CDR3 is CASSDQGHYGYTF. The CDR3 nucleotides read TGTGCCAGCAGTGATCAGGGCCACTATGGCTACACCTTC.